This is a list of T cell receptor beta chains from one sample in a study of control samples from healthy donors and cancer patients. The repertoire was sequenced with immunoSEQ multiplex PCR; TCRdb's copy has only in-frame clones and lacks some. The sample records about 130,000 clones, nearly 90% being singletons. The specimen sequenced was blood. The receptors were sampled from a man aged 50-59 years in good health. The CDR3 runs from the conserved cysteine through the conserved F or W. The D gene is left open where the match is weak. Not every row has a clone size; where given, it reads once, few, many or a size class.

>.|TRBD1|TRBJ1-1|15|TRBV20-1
CSASRETGRNTEAFF
TGCAGTGCTAGTAGGGAGACAGGGAGGAACACTGAAGCTTTCTTT
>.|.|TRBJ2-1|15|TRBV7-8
CASSPPLAEYNEQFF
TGTGCCAGCAGCCCTCCGTTGGCGGAGTACAATGAGCAGTTCTTC
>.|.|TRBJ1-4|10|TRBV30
CAWSHEKLFF
TGTGCCTGGAGCCATGAAAAACTGTTTTTT
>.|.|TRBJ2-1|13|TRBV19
CASSISSAAEQFF
TGTGCCAGTAGTATTTCCTCCGCGGCTGAGCAGTTCTTC
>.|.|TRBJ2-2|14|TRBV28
CASSLGQTAGELFF
TGTGCCAGCAGTTTGGGACAAACGGCCGGGGAGCTGTTTTTT
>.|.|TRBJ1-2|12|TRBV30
CAWSAGPRGYTF
TGTGCCTGGAGTGCGGGACCGCGCGGCTACACCTTC
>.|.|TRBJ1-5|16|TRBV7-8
CASSAGGPSRDQPQHF
TGTGCCAGCAGCGCCGGGGGCCCATCGAGAGATCAGCCCCAGCATTTT
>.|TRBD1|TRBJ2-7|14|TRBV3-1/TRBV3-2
CASSPGTGSYEQYF
TGTGCCAGCAGCCCCGGGACAGGGTCCTACGAGCAGTACTTC
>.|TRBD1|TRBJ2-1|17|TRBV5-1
CASSLTAGTGTYNEQFF
TGCGCCAGCAGCTTAACCGCCGGGACAGGGACATACAATGAGCAGTTCTTC
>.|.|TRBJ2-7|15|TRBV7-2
CASSLVSVDLSRQYF
TGTGCCAGCAGCTTAGTATCTGTGGACCTCTCCCGGCAGTACTTC
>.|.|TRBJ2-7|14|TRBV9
CASSVVGGVGEQYF
TGTGCCAGCAGCGTAGTGGGTGGGGTGGGCGAGCAGTACTTC
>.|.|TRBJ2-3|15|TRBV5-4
CASSLGGDGTDTQYF
TGTGCCAGCAGCTTGGGGGGAGACGGCACAGATACGCAGTATTTT
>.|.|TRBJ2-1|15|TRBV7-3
CASSGGPTTYNEQFF
TGTGCCAGCAGCGGGGGCCCCACTACCTACAATGAGCAGTTCTTC
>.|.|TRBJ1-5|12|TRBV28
CASLQINQPQHF
TGTGCCAGCTTACAGATCAATCAGCCCCAGCATTTT
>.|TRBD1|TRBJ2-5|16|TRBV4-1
CASSQDGQGDQETQYF
TGCGCCAGCAGCCAAGACGGACAGGGGGACCAAGAGACCCAGTACTTC
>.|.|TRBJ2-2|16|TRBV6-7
CASSYPALANTGELFF
TGTGCCAGCAGTTACCCAGCCCTCGCGAACACCGGGGAGCTGTTTTTT
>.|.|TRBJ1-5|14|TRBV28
CASSSFGSNQPQHF
TGTGCCAGCAGTTCCTTTGGTAGCAATCAGCCCCAGCATTTT
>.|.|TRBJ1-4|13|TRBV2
CASSVQMGEKLFF
TGTGCCAGCAGTGTGCAGATGGGAGAAAAACTGTTTTTT
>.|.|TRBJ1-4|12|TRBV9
CASSAENEKLFF
TGTGCCAGCAGCGCCGAAAATGAAAAACTGTTTTTT
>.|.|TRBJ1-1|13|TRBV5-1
CASSPRGDTEAFF
TGCGCCAGCAGCCCCCGGGGGGACACTGAAGCTTTCTTT
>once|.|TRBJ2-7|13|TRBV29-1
CSVAGRLSYEQYF
TGCAGCGTTGCCGGACGTCTTTCCTACGAGCAGTACTTC
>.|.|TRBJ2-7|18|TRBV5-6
CASSSSGPSRRPPYEQYF
TGTGCCAGCAGCTCGTCGGGGCCCTCTAGAAGGCCCCCCTACGAGCAGTACTTC
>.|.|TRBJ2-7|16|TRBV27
CASSLFLGVRAEEQYF
TGTGCCAGCAGTTTATTCTTGGGGGTCAGGGCGGAAGAGCAGTACTTC
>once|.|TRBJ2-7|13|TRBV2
CATTLGRAYEQYF
TGTGCCACCACTCTCGGGCGGGCCTACGAGCAGTACTTC
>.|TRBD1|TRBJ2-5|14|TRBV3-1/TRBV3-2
CASSQGTGGQTQYF
TGTGCCAGCAGCCAGGGGACAGGGGGGCAGACCCAGTACTTC
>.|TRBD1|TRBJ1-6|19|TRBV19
CASSIQGLRQGASNSPLHF
TGTGCCAGTAGTATACAAGGTCTAAGACAGGGGGCTTCTAATTCACCCCTCCACTTT
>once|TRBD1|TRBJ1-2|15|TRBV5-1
CASSLNGQGSYGYTF
TGCGCCAGCAGCTTGAATGGACAGGGCAGCTATGGCTACACCTTC
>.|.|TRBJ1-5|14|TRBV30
CAWSLSYSNQPQHF
TGTGCCTGGAGTCTCAGCTATAGCAATCAGCCCCAGCATTTT
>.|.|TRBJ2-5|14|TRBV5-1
CASSLSGVEETQYF
TGCGCCAGCAGCTTAAGTGGAGTTGAAGAGACCCAGTACTTC
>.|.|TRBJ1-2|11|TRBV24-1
CATAGIHGYTF
TGTGCCACCGCGGGGATTCATGGCTACACCTTC
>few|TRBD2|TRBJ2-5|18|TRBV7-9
CASSPLRLAGEYQETQYF
TGTGCCAGCAGCCCTTTGAGACTAGCGGGGGAGTACCAAGAGACCCAGTACTTC
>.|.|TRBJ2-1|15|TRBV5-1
CASSSGVQTYNEQFF
TGCGCCAGCAGCTCAGGGGTCCAAACCTACAATGAGCAGTTCTTC
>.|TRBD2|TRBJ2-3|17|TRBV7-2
CASSLRLAGTSTDTQYF
TGTGCCAGCAGCTTAAGACTAGCGGGGACTAGCACAGATACGCAGTATTTT
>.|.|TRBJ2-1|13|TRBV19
CASRGAVYNEQFF
TGTGCCAGTAGGGGAGCAGTTTACAATGAGCAGTTCTTC
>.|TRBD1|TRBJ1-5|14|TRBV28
CASSKLRTGQPQHF
TGTGCCAGCAGCAAACTCCGGACAGGACAGCCCCAGCATTTT
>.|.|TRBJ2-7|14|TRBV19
CASSIGPENYEQYF
TGTGCCAGTAGTATAGGGCCCGAGAACTACGAGCAGTACTTC
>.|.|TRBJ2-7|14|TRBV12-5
CASGLGPIGSEQYF
TGTGCTAGTGGTTTGGGACCCATAGGGAGCGAGCAGTACTTC
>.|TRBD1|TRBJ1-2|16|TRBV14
CASSPWTGNSNYGYTF
TGTGCCAGCAGCCCTTGGACAGGGAATTCTAACTATGGCTACACCTTC
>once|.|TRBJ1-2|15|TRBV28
CASSTGRQVHYGYTF
TGTGCCAGCAGTACAGGGAGACAGGTTCACTATGGCTACACCTTC
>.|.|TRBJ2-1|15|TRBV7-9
CASSRRDGTYNEQFF
TGTGCCAGCAGCCGTAGGGACGGTACCTACAATGAGCAGTTCTTC
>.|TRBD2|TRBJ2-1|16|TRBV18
CASSPARAGGSNEQFF
TGTGCCAGCTCACCTGCTCGGGCGGGGGGGAGCAATGAGCAGTTCTTC
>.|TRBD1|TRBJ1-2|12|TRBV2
CAMSGTDYGYTF
TGTGCCATGTCCGGGACAGACTATGGCTACACCTTC
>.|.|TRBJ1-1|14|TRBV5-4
CASSLVGGNTEAFF
TGTGCCAGCAGCTTGGTGGGCGGGAACACTGAAGCTTTCTTT